This T cell receptor beta chain was profiled in a study of read filtering for tumor transcriptome and immune sequencing. Study in general: R-ISS stage counts were 8 or 9 for I, about 16 for II, about seven for III.

As to this clonotype: Its antigen is unknown. This may arise from a read error, as a much more abundant clone is one base away.

CDR1 is LNHNV and CDR2 is YYDKDF in the germline V gene (reference sequence). The CDR3 is made up of 13 amino acids. Study results and caveats: Sorted CD138-negative bone marrow cells were not purified T cells. Dropping single-read clonotypes raised IR-seq and RNA-seq shared-clonotype correlation. Single-read clonotypes: roughly 81% of IR-seq clonotypes (about 3.5% of reads), almost 75% of RNA-seq clonotypes (under 50% of reads).

Molecular barcoded adaptors covering alpha/delta and beta/gamma chains were used on approximately 440 ng RNA. MiXCR, applied by TCRdb to the reads, yields one record per CDR3 protein. The sample lists approximately 93,000 distinct CDR3 sequences; about a fifth were seen once. The sequenced sample was a population of CD138-negative cells sorted from bone marrow. This chain joins TRBV15 and TRBJ2-3; D not resolved. The clonotype comes from a donor older than 35 with multiple myeloma. CDR3 loop: CATRALVTDTLYF. The CDR3 DNA sequence: TGTGCCACCAGGGCATTGGTCACAGATACGCTGTATTTT.